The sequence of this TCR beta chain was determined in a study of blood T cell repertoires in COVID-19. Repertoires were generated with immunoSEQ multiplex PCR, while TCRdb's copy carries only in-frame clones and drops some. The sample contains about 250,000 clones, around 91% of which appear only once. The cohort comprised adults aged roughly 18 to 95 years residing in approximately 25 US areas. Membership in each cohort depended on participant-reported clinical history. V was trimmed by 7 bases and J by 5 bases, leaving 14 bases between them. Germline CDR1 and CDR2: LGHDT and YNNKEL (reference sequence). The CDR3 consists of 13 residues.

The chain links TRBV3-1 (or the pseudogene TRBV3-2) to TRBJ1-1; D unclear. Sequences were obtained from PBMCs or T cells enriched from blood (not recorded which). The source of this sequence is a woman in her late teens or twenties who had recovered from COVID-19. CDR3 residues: CASTGVTGTEAFF. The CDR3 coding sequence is TGTGCCAGCACTGGGGTTACGGGAACTGAAGCTTTCTTT.